This T cell receptor (beta chain) is drawn from a study of CXCR3-negative and CXCR3-positive naive CD8 T cells. For this clonotype: Its antigen remains unidentified.

The authors made the TRB cDNA libraries by 5' RACE using UMI labels. TCRdb reprocessed the 5' RACE reads, with one entry per CDR3 protein and no DNA. This sample's clone table lists around 40,000 distinct CDR3 sequences. Subsets of CD8+ T cells were each sorted in triplicate at roughly 300,000 cells apiece. This CDR3 contains 16 residues. Germline V gene sequence: CDR1 SQVTM, CDR2 ANQGSEA. Study conclusions and caveats: Similarly elevated diversity marked both naive subsets, with memory CD8+ cells showing far lower diversity. With respect to TRBV-TRBJ usage, naive CXCR3-negative and CXCR3-positive cells were similar; memory differed.

The sequence was obtained from a human donor in good health. Some clones in this sample may be carry-over from other donors' samples. The material sequenced was memory CD8+ T cells from blood. The chain is built from TRBV29-1 and TRBJ2-2; the D call of TRBD1 rests on TCRdb alone, since no DNA is present to check it. CDR3 loop: CSVLDSDRGLIGELFF.